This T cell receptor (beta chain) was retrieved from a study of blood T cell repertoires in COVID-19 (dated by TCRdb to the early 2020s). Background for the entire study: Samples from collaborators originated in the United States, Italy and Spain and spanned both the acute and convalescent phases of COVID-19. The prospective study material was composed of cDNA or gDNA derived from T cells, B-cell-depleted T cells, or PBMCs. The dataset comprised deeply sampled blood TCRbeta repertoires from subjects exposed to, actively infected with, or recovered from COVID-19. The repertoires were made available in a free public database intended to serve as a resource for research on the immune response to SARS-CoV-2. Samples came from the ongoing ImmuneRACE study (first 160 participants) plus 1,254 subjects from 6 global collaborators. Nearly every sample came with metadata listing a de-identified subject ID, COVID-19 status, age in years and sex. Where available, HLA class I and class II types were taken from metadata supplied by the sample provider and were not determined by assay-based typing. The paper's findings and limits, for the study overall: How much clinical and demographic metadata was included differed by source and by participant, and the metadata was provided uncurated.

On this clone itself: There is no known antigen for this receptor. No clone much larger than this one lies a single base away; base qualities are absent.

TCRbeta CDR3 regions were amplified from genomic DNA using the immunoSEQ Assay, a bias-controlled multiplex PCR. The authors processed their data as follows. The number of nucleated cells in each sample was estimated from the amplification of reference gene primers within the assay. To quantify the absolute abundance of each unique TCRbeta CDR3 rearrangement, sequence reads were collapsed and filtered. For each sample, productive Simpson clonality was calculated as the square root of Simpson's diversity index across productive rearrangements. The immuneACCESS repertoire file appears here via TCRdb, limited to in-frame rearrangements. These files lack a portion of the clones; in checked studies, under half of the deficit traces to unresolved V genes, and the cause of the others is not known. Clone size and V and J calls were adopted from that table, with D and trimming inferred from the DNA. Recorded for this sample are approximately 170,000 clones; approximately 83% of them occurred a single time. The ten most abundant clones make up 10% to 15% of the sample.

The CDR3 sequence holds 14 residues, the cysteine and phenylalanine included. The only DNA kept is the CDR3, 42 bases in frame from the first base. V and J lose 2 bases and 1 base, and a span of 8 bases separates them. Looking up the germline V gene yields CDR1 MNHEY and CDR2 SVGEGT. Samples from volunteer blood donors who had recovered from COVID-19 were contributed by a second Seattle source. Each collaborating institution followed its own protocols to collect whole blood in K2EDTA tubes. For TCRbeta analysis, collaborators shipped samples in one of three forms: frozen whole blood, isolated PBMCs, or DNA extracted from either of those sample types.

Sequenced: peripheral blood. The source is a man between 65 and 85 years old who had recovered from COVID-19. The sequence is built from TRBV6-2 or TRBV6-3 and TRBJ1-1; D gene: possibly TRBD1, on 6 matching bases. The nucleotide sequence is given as TGTGCCAGCAGTTACCAGGGGAGGAACACTGAAGCTTTCTTT. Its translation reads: CASSYQGRNTEAFF.